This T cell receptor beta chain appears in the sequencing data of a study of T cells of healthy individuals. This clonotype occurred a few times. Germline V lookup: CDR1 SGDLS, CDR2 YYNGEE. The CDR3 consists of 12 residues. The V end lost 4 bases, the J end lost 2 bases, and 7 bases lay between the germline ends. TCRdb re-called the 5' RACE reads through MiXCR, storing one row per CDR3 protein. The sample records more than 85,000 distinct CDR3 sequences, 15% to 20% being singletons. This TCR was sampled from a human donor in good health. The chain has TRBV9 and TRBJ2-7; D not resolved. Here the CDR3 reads CASSPGTYEQYF. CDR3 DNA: TGTGCCAGCAGCCCCGGAACCTACGAGCAGTACTTC.